This TCR beta chain originates from a study of cytomegalovirus exposure and HLA in healthy donors. Regarding the study as a whole: Across donors, most TCRs were seen rarely, yet some public ones were widespread. In vitro data verified a few CMV-associated chains as specific for CMV antigens. Follow-up analysis later connected one missense variant in DCLRE1C with trimming of TCR beta V- and J-genes.

Notes on this clone: What it recognizes is unknown.

The PCR contained 60 Vbeta and 13 Jbeta primers. The data were produced by immunoSEQ multiplex PCR, yet TCRdb's version contains in-frame clones alone and is incomplete. The sample lists roughly 130,000 clones, roughly 77% occurring once. The CDR3 sequence is 13 residues long. V lost 5 bases and J 6 bases, leaving 13 bases between the germline ends. CDR1 and CDR2 from the germline V gene are SGHNT and YYREEE (reference sequence). Each donor's status was that of a healthy bone marrow donor. The material sequenced was PBMCs. J is TRBJ2-3 and V is TRBV5-4; D possibly corresponds to TRBD1 (6 bases). The TCR comes from a female donor in good health and CMV-seronegative. Here the CDR3 DNA reads TGTGCCAGCAGACGAGGGGGAACGGATACGCAGTATTTT. It translates to CASRRGGTDTQYF.